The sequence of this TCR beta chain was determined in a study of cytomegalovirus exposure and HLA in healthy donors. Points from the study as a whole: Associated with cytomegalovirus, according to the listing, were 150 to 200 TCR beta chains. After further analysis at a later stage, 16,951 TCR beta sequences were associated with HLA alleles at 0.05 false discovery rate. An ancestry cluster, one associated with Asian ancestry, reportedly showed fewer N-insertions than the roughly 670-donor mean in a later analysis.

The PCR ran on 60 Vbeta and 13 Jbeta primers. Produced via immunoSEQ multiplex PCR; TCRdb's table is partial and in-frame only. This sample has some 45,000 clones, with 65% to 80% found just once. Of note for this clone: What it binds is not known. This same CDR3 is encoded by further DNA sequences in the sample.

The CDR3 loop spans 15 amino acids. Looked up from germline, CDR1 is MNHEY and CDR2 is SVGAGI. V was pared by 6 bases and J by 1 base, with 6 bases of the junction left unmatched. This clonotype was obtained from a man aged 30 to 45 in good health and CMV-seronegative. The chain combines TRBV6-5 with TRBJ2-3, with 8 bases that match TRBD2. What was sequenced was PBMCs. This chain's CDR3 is CASRSGLAGTDTQYF. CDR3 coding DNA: TGTGCCAGCAGAAGCGGACTAGCTGGCACAGATACGCAGTATTTT.